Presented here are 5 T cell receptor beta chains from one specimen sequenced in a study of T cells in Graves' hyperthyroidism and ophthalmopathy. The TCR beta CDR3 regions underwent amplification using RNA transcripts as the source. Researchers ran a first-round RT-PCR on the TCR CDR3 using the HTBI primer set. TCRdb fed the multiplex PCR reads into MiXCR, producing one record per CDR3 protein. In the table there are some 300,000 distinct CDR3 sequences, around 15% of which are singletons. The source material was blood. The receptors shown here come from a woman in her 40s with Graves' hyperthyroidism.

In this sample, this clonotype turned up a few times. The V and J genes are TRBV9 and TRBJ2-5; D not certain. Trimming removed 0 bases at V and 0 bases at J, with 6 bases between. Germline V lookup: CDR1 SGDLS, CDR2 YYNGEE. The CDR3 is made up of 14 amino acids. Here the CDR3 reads CASSVEDNQETQYF. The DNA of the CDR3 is TGTGCCAGCAGCGTAGAAGATAACCAAGAGACCCAGTACTTC.

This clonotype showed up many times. This CDR3 reads CSARDRSGSLADTQYF. CDR3 sequence (DNA): TGCAGTGCTAGAGATCGAAGCGGGAGTCTGGCAGATACGCAGTATTTT. The chain combines TRBV20-1 with TRBJ2-3, with 8 bases lining up with TRBD2. Trimming cost V 0 bases and J 4 bases; bases outside gene matches: 9. CDR3 length: 16 residues. Germline V gene sequence: CDR1 DFQATT, CDR2 SNEGSKA (reference sequence).

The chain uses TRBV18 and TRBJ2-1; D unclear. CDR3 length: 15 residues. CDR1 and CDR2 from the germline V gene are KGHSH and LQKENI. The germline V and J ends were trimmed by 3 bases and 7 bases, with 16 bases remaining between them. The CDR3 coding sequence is TGTGCCAGCTCACCGTGGAATAGTCCCAAAAATGAGCAGTTCTTC. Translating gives CASSPWNSPKNEQFF.

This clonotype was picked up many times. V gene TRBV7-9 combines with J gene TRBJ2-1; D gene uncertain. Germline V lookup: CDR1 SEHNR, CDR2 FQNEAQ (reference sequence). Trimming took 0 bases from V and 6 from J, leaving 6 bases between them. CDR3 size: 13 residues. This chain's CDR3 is CASSLALTNEQFF. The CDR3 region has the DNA TGTGCCAGCAGCTTAGCGCTTACCAATGAGCAGTTCTTC. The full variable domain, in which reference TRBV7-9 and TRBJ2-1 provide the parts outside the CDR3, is DTGVSQNPRHKITKRGQNVTFRCDPISEHNRLYWYRQTLGQGPEFLTYFQNEAQLEKSRLLSDRFSAERPKGSFSTLEIQRTEQGDSAMYLCASSLALTNEQFFGPGTRLTVL.

CDR3: CASSMGFYNEQFF. The CDR3 nucleotides are TGTGCCAGCAGCATGGGATTTTACAATGAGCAGTTCTTC. The genes are TRBV5-5 and TRBJ2-1; D is ambiguous. This CDR3 region has 13 residues. Trimming left V 4 bases short and J 4 bases short, with 9 bases between. CDR1 and CDR2 from the germline V gene are SGHKS and YYEKEE (reference sequence).